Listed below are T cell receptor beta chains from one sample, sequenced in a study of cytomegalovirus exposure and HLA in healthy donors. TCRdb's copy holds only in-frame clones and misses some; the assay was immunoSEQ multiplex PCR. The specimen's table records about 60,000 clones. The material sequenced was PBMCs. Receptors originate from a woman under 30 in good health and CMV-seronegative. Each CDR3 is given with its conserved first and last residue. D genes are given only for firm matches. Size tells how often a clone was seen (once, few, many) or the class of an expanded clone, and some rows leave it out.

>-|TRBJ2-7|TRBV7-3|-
TGTGCCAGCAGCGTGGGAGGTCCAAGCTCCTACGAGCAGTACTTC
CASSVGGPSSYEQYF
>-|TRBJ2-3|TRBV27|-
TGTGCCAGTAGGGGACTCACGACACATACGCAGTATTTT
CASRGLTTHTQYF
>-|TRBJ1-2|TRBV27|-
TGTGCCAGCAGTTTGGATGGCAGGGGCGTAGGGTACACCTTC
CASSLDGRGVGYTF
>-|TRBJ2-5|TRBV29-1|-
TGCAGCGTTGTAACGGGACTTTCGGAGACCCAGTACTTC
CSVVTGLSETQYF
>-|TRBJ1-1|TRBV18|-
TGTGCCAGCTCACCATTTCAGGGCTCCACTGAAGCTTTCTTT
CASSPFQGSTEAFF
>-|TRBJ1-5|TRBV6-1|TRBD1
TGTGCCAGCAGTTCGGACAGGGGGCATGGGCAGCCCCAGCATTTT
CASSSDRGHGQPQHF
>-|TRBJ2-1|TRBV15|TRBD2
TGTGCCTCAAAGCGGGAGGGGCGCTACAATGAGCAGTTCTTC
CASKREGRYNEQFF
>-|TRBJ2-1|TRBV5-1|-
TGCGCCAGCAGCTTGACATCTCAAAATGAGCAGTTCTTC
CASSLTSQNEQFF
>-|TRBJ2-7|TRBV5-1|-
TGCGCCAGCAGCGGTCAGGGGTCCAACGACGAGCAGTACTTC
CASSGQGSNDEQYF
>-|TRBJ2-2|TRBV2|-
TGTGCCAGCAGCCGAGTTTTTTCCAACACCGGGGAGCTGTTTTTT
CASSRVFSNTGELFF
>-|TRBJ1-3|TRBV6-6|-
TGTGCCTCCCGGGCGGGGGGAAACACCATATATTTT
CASRAGGNTIYF
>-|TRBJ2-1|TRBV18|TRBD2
TGTGCCAGCTCACCCGGACTAGCGGGCGCCAATGAGCAGTTCTTC
CASSPGLAGANEQFF
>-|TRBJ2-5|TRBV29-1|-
TGCAGCGTAGTGGACAGTCAAGAGAACCAGTACTTC
CSVVDSQENQYF
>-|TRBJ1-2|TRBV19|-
TGTGCCAGTAGTCCGAAAGCCACAGGGTTAGAGGGCTACACCTTC
CASSPKATGLEGYTF
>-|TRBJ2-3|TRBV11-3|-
TGTGCCAGCAGCTCGACAGATACGCAGTATTTT
CASSSTDTQYF
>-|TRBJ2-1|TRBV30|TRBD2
TGTGCCTGGAGTGTACTCGTGGCGGGAGGGGGGTACAATGAGCAGTTCTTC
CAWSVLVAGGGYNEQFF
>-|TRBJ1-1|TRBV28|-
TGTGCCACCGATTCAGGGTACACTGAAGCTTTCTTT
CATDSGYTEAFF
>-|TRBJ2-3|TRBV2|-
TGTGCCAGCAGTGTGGTGGCGGCGTTAGATACGCAGTATTTT
CASSVVAALDTQYF
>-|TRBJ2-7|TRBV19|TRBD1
TGTGCCAGTAGACAGAGGACAGGGTTCGACGAGCAGTACTTC
CASRQRTGFDEQYF
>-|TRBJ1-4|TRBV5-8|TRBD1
TGTGCCAGCAGCCTGGGACAGGGAGGCGAAAAACTGTTTTTT
CASSLGQGGEKLFF
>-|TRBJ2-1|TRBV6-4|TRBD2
TGTGCCAGCAGTGACGGGACTAGCTACAATGAGCAGTTCTTC
CASSDGTSYNEQFF
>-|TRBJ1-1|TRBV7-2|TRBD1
TGTGCCAGCACCAGACAGGGGAGTGTGATGAACACTGAAGCTTTCTTT
CASTRQGSVMNTEAFF
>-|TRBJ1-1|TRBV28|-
TGTGCCAGCAGTTTCCAGGCGGGTGAAGCTTTCTTT
CASSFQAGEAFF
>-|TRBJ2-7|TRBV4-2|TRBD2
TGTGCCAGCAGCCAAGTTAGCGGGAGCTCCTACGAGCAGTACTTC
CASSQVSGSSYEQYF
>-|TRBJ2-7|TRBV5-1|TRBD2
TGCGCCAGCAGCTCGACTAGCGGGATGTACGAGCAGTACTTC
CASSSTSGMYEQYF
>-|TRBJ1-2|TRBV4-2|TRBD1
TGTGCCAGCAGCCAATGGGGACAGGCCATTAACTATGGCTACACCTTC
CASSQWGQAINYGYTF
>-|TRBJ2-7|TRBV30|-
TGTGCCTGGAGCTCTAAAAACACAACAGGGCTCAGCTCCTACGAGCAGTACTTC
CAWSSKNTTGLSSYEQYF
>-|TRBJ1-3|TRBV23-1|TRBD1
TGCGCCAGCAGTCAATCCGGACAGGATTGGGGTCGCACCATATATTTT
CASSQSGQDWGRTIYF
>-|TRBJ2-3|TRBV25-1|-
TGTGCCAGCAGTGAAGTCACTAGAGCAGATACGCAGTATTTT
CASSEVTRADTQYF
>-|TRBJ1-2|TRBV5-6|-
TGTGCCAGCAGACCGTTTGGAGGGAGCCACTATGGCTACACCTTC
CASRPFGGSHYGYTF
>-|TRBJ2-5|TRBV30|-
TGTGCCTGGGTCGACTACCCCATGGGTGGCGAGACCCAGTACTTC
CAWVDYPMGGETQYF
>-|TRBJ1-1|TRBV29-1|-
TGCAGCGTTGAAATGGGGGGGCGGACTGAAGCTTTCTTT
CSVEMGGRTEAFF
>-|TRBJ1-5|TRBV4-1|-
TGCGCCAGCAGCCCCCCGGACAGAGGGGGCAATCAGCCCCAGCATTTT
CASSPPDRGGNQPQHF
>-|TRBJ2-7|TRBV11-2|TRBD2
TGTGCCAGCAGCGGTACTAGCGGGAGTGTCGGCGAGCAGTACTTC
CASSGTSGSVGEQYF
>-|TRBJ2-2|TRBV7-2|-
TGTGCCAGCAGCACACGGTCGGGGGGCTCTGGGAGGACCGGGGAGCTGTTTTTT
CASSTRSGGSGRTGELFF
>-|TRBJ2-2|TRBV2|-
TGTGCCAGCAGTGCTGAGGTCGGGGAGCTGTTTTTT
CASSAEVGELFF
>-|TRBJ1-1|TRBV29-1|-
TGCAGCGCAACGGGGAAAAGGGAGGGCACTGAAGCTTTCTTT
CSATGKREGTEAFF
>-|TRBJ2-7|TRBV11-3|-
TGTGCCAGCAGCTTAGTTTCAGTCTCCGGGAGCGAGCAGTACTTC
CASSLVSVSGSEQYF
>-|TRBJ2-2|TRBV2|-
TGTGCCAGCAGTGAAGTTCGGGAGTCGACGATGAACACCGGGGAGCTGTTTTTT
CASSEVRESTMNTGELFF
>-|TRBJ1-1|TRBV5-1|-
TGCGCCAGCAGCTTGGTGGGCAGAGAAGCTTTCTTT
CASSLVGREAFF
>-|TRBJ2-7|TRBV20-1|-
TGCAGTGCTAGGAGGTCCCTCGAGCAGTACTTC
CSARRSLEQYF
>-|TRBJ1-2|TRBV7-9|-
TGTGCCAGCAGCCTTCAGGGAGGCTACACCTTC
CASSLQGGYTF
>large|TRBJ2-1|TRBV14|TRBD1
TGTGCCAGCAGCCCCATCCGGGACAGGGTCAATGAGCAGTTCTTC
CASSPIRDRVNEQFF
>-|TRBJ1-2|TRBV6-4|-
TGTGCCAGCAGTGACTCGGGGTTCCCAGGGGCAGGTGATGGCTACACCTTC
CASSDSGFPGAGDGYTF
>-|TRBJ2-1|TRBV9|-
TGTGCCAGCAGCGTAGGCCTAGCAGCTTACAATGAGCAGTTCTTC
CASSVGLAAYNEQFF
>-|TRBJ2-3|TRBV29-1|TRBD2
TGCAGCGGCGGACTAGCGGGAAATCGGGGAACGCAGTATTTT
CSGGLAGNRGTQYF
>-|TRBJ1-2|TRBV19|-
TGTGCCAGTCACGACCAGGGTGAAGGCTACACCTTC
CASHDQGEGYTF
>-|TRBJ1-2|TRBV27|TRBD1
TGTGCCAGCAGCAAAACCGGGACAGGGCTCTACTCCTATGGCTACACCTTC
CASSKTGTGLYSYGYTF
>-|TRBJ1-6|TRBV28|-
TGTGCCAGCAGCCAGCCGAGACTGCCCCTCCACTTT
CASSQPRLPLHF
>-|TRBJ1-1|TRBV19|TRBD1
TGTGCCAGCCTTCCCTGGGACAGGGAATCTACTGAAGCTTTCTTT
CASLPWDRESTEAFF